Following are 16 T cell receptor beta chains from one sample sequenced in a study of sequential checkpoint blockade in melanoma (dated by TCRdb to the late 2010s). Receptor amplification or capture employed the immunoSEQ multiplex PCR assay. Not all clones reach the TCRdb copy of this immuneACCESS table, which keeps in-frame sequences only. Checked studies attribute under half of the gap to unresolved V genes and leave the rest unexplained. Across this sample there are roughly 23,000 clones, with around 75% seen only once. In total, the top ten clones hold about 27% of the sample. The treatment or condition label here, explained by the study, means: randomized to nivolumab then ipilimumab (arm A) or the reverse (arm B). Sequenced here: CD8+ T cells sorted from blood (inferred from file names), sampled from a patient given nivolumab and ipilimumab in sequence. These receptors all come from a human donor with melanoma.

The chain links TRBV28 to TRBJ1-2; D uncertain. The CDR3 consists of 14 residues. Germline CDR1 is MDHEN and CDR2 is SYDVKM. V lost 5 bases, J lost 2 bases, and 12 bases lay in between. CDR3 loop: CASSVLGSNYGYTF. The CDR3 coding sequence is TGTGCCAGCAGTGTCCTGGGCAGCAACTATGGCTACACCTTC.

The CDR3 nucleotides are TGTGCCACCAGCAGAGATTGGGAGAGCTACGAGCAGTACTTC. This translates into CATSRDWESYEQYF. The genes are TRBV15 and TRBJ2-7; D perhaps matches TRBD2 (5 bases). Germline lookup yields CDR1 LNHNV and CDR2 YYDKDF (reference sequence). CDR3 length: 14 amino acids. The V and J ends lost 0 bases and 3 bases respectively, with 9 bases between them.

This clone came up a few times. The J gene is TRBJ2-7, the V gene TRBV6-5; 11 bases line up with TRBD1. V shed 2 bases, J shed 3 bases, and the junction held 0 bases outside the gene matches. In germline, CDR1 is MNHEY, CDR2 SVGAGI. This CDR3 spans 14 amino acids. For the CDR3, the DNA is TGTGCCAGCAGTTACGGGACAGGGGGCTACGAGCAGTACTTC. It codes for CASSYGTGGYEQYF.

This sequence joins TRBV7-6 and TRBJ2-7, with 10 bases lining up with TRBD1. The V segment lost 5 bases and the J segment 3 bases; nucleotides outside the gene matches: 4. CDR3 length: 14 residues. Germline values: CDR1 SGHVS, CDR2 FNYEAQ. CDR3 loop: CASSLRTGGYEQYF. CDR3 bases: TGTGCCAGCAGCCTCCGGACAGGGGGCTACGAGCAGTACTTC.

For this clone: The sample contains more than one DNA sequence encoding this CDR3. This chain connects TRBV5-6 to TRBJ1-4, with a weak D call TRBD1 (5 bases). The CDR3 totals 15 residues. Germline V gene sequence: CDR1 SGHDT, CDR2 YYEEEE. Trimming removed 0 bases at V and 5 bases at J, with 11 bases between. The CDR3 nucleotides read TGTGCCAGCAGCTTGGCCGACAGTTTAAATGAAAAACTGTTTTTT. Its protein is CASSLADSLNEKLFF.

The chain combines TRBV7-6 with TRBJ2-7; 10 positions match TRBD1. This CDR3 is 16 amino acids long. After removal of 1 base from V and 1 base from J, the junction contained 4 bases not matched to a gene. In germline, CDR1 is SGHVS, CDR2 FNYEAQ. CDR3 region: CASSLDPGQGSYEQYF. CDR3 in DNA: TGTGCCAGCAGCTTAGATCCGGGACAGGGGTCCTACGAGCAGTACTTC.

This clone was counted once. The CDR3 sequence is CASSWNPGGTEAFF. CDR3 nucleotide sequence: TGTGCCAGCAGCTGGAACCCGGGGGGCACTGAAGCTTTCTTT. The J gene is TRBJ1-1, the V gene TRBV11-2; D perhaps matches TRBD1 (5 bases). Germline V CDR1 and CDR2: SGHAT, FQNNGV. This CDR3 spans 14 amino acids. Trimming left V 4 bases short and J 4 bases short, with 13 bases between.

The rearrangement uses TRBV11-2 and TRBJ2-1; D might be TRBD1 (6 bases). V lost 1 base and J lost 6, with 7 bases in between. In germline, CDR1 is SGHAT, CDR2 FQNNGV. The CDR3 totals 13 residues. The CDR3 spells CASSLAGVNEQFF. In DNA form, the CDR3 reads TGTGCCAGCAGCTTAGCAGGGGTCAATGAGCAGTTCTTC.

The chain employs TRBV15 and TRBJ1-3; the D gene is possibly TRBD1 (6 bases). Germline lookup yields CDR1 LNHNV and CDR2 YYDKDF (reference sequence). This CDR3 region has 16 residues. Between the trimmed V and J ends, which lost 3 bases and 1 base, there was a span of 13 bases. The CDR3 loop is CATSSRTEGSGNTIYF. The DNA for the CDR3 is TGTGCCACCAGCAGCCGGACAGAAGGTTCTGGAAACACCATATATTTT.

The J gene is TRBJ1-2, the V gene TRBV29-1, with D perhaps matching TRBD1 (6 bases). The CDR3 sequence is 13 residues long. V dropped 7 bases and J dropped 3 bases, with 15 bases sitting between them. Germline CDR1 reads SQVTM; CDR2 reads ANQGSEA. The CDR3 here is CSAGGGFDYGYTF. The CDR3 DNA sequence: TGCAGCGCCGGTGGGGGCTTCGACTATGGCTACACCTTC.

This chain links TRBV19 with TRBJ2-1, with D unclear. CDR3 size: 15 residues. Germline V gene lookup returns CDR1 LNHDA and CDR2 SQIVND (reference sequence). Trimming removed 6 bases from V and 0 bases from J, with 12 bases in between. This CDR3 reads CASSPLLSSYNEQFF. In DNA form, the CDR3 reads TGTGCCAGTAGCCCCCTCCTGAGCTCCTACAATGAGCAGTTCTTC. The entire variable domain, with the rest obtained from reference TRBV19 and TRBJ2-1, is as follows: DGGITQSPKYLFRKEGQNVTLSCEQNLNHDAMYWYRQDPGQGLRLIYYSQIVNDFQKGDIAEGYSVSREKKESFPLTVTSAQKNPTAFYLCASSPLLSSYNEQFFGPGTRLTVL.

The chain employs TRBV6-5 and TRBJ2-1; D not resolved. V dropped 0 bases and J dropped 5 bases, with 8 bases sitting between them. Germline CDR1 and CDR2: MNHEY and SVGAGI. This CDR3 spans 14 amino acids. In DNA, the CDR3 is TGTGCCAGCAGTTACTCGGCCCTGAACAATGAGCAGTTCTTC. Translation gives CASSYSALNNEQFF.

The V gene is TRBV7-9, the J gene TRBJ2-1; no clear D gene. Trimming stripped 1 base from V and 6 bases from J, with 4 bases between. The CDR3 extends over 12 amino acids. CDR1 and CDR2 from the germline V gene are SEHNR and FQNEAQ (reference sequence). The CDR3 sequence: CASSLELNEQFF. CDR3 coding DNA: TGTGCCAGCAGCTTAGAGCTCAATGAGCAGTTCTTC.

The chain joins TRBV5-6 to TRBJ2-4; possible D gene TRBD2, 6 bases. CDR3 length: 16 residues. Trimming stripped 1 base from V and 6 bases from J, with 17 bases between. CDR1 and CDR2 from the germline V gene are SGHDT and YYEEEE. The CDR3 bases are TGTGCCAGCAGCTTGAAGGGACTGGACTTTGGAAACATTCAGTACTTC. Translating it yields CASSLKGLDFGNIQYF.

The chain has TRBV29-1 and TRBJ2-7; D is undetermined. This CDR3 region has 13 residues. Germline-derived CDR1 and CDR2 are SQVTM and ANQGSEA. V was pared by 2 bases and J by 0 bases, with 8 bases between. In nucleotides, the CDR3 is TGCAGCGTTGAATATCCAGGCTCCTACGAGCAGTACTTC. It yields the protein CSVEYPGSYEQYF.

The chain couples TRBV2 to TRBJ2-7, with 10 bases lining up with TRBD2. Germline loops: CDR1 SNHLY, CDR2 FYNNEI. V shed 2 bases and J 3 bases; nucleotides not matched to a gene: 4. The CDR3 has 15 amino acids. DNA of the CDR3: TGTGCCAGCAGTGAACCAGCGGGGGGGAACTACGAGCAGTACTTC. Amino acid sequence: CASSEPAGGNYEQYF. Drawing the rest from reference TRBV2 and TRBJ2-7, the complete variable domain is EPEVTQTPSHQVTQMGQEVILRCVPISNHLYFYWYRQILGQKVEFLVSFYNNEISEKSEIFDDQFSVERPDGSNFTLKIRSTKLEDSAMYFCASSEPAGGNYEQYFGPGTRLTVT.